One sample yielded the 17 T cell receptor beta chains listed below, sequenced in a study of blood T cell repertoires in COVID-19. Data came from immunoSEQ multiplex PCR; TCRdb stores just in-frame clones and leaves some out. The repertoire holds 250,000 to 350,000 clones, with 86% as singletons. The sequenced material came from peripheral blood. The source is a woman between 45 and 60 years old with acute or convalescent COVID-19.

This clone was recorded only once. The chain recombines TRBV6-2 or TRBV6-3 with TRBJ2-3; TRBD2 matches 9 bases. This CDR3 is 20 amino acids long. Trimming at V came to 5 bases and at J to 0 bases, leaving 18 bases not matched to a gene. Germline values: CDR1 MNHEY, CDR2 SVGEGT. In nucleotides, the CDR3 is TGTGCCAGCAGTCCACTTTCAGGGTTCCGACTAGCGGAAAGCACAGATACGCAGTATTTT. Translated: CASSPLSGFRLAESTDTQYF.

The chain carries TRBV28 and TRBJ2-3; D may be TRBD2 (6 bases). The V and J ends lost 6 bases and 2 bases respectively, with 18 bases between them. Per germline, CDR1 MDHEN and CDR2 SYDVKM. CDR3 length: 16 residues. The CDR3 bases are TGTGCCAGCAGGGGCGGGTCCGCGGGGCACACAGATACGCAGTATTTT. Protein product: CASRGGSAGHTDTQYF.

The CDR3: CASTFTGNYGYTF. In nucleotides, the CDR3 is TGTGCCAGCACCTTTACAGGGAACTATGGCTACACCTTC. The chain recombines TRBV6-5 with TRBJ1-2; D possibly corresponds to TRBD1 (6 bases). V gave up 7 bases and J gave up 2 bases, with 11 bases separating them. This CDR3 is 13 amino acids long. Looked up from germline, CDR1 is MNHEY and CDR2 is SVGAGI.

This clone occurred once. The chain joins TRBV20-1 to TRBJ2-3; the D gene is possibly TRBD2 (6 bases). The CDR3 length is 13 residues. In germline, CDR1 is DFQATT, CDR2 SNEGSKA (reference sequence). The V and J ends lost 3 bases and 4 bases respectively, with 11 bases between them. The CDR3 loop reads CSASSGSADTQYF. CDR3 coding DNA: TGCAGTGCTAGTTCCGGGAGCGCAGATACGCAGTATTTT.

The gene calls are TRBV4-1 and TRBJ1-1, with 7 bases aligning to TRBD1. CDR1 and CDR2 from the germline V gene are MGHRA and YSYEKL. The length of the CDR3 is 15 residues. V was pared by 2 bases and J by 3 bases, with 6 bases of the junction left unmatched. The CDR3 bases are TGCGCCAGCAGCCAATTGACAGGGTTCGACACTGAAGCTTTCTTT. As protein: CASSQLTGFDTEAFF.

The rearrangement links TRBV24-1 to TRBJ1-2; no clear D gene. This CDR3 is built from 13 residues. Deletions cut 9 bases from V and 4 bases from J, with 14 bases between. The germline V gene has CDR1 KGHDR and CDR2 SFDVKD. CDR3 DNA: TGTGCCACCTCGAGTAATCGCGGCTATGGCTACACCTTC. This codes for CATSSNRGYGYTF.

This chain links TRBV5-1 with TRBJ2-1; the match to TRBD2 covers 11 bases. V lost 4 bases, J lost 2 bases, and 2 bases stayed unmatched. The germline V gene has CDR1 SGHRS and CDR2 YFSETQ. CDR3 length: 15 amino acids. The CDR3 sequence: CASSLTSGTYNEQFF. In DNA form, the CDR3 reads TGCGCCAGCAGCCTGACTAGCGGGACCTACAATGAGCAGTTCTTC.

The DNA for the CDR3 is TGTGCCAGCAGTTTACAGCGTCGGCTCTATGGCTACACCTTC. The encoded protein is CASSLQRRLYGYTF. The rearrangement links TRBV28 to TRBJ1-2, with unresolved D. This CDR3 is 14 amino acids long. The germline V gene has CDR1 MDHEN and CDR2 SYDVKM. With 2 bases removed from V and 4 bases from J, the gap between germline ends came to 11 bases.

This clone was seen just once. V gene TRBV29-1 combines with J gene TRBJ2-3; 9 bases align to TRBD2. After removal of 6 bases from V and 3 bases from J, the junction contained 10 bases not matched to a gene. This CDR3 has 15 residues. The germline gives CDR1 SQVTM, CDR2 ANQGSEA. CDR3 nucleotide sequence: TGCAGCGTGCCGAAGGGCGGGAGGGGAACAGATACGCAGTATTTT. Residues: CSVPKGGRGTDTQYF.

V gene TRBV9 combines with J gene TRBJ2-7; D is uncertain. The V gene lost 0 bases and the J gene lost 5 bases, with 12 bases spanning the gap. This CDR3 contains 14 residues. CDR1 is SGDLS, CDR2 YYNGEE, per germline. CDR3 residues: CASSVGSPDDEQYF. CDR3 DNA sequence: TGTGCCAGCAGCGTAGGGAGTCCCGACGACGAGCAGTACTTC.

CDR3 sequence: CASSGAGAASTDTQYF. The CDR3 DNA sequence: TGTGCCAGCAGTGGGGCGGGAGCCGCTAGCACAGATACGCAGTATTTT. V usage is TRBV6-6 and J usage is TRBJ2-3; 7 bases line up with TRBD2. The CDR3 has 16 residues. The trim removed 5 bases at V and 0 bases at J, leaving 8 bases unmatched. Germline lookup yields CDR1 MNHNY and CDR2 SVGAGI (reference sequence).

J is TRBJ1-2 and V is TRBV10-3; 9 bases line up with TRBD1. This CDR3 has 13 amino acids. Germline loops: CDR1 ENHRY, CDR2 SYGVKD. J was trimmed by 6 bases and V by 7 bases; bases with no gene match: 6. The CDR3 sequence: CAIMGQGADGYTF. CDR3 DNA sequence: TGTGCCATCATGGGACAGGGTGCGGATGGCTACACCTTC.

V gene TRBV28 combines with J gene TRBJ2-5; 12 bases match TRBD1. V shed 2 bases, J shed 4 bases, and the junction held 11 bases outside the gene matches. Germline CDR1 MDHEN, CDR2 SYDVKM. The CDR3 runs 18 residues. The CDR3 sequence: CASSLRAWDRGRLETQYF. CDR3 nucleotide sequence: TGTGCCAGCAGTTTACGGGCCTGGGACAGGGGGCGCCTAGAGACCCAGTACTTC.

The chain carries TRBV29-1 and TRBJ1-4; 9 bases match TRBD1. The CDR3 spans 13 residues. Germline V CDR1 and CDR2: SQVTM, ANQGSEA. Trimming at V came to 6 bases and at J to 8 bases, leaving 7 bases not matched to a gene. CDR3 nucleotide sequence: TGCAGCGTGTACAGGGGGCTAGAGGAAAAACTGTTTTTT. This sequence encodes CSVYRGLEEKLFF.

The V and J genes are TRBV30 and TRBJ2-4, with unresolved D. Germline values: CDR1 GTSNPN, CDR2 SVGIG (reference sequence). The V end was cut by 0 bases, the J end by 7 bases, with 4 bases between. The CDR3 extends over 11 amino acids. The CDR3 sequence is CAWSVLNIQYF. The CDR3 region has the DNA TGTGCCTGGAGTGTACTTAACATTCAGTACTTC.

This clone turned up a few times. In DNA, the CDR3 is TGTGCCAGCAGCGTAGAGGCTCACGGGGGTCAGCCCCAGCATTTT. Its protein is CASSVEAHGGQPQHF. V gene TRBV9 combines with J gene TRBJ1-5; D is possibly TRBD1 (5 bases). V lost 0 bases, J lost 6 bases, and 13 bases lay in between. This CDR3 spans 15 amino acids. Germline assignment: CDR1 SGDLS and CDR2 YYNGEE. The full variable domain, its missing parts supplied by reference TRBV9 and TRBJ1-5, is DSGVTQTPKHLITATGQRVTLRCSPRSGDLSVYWYQQSLDQGLQFLIQYYNGEERAKGNILERFSAQQFPDLHSELNLSSLELGDSALYFCASSVEAHGGQPQHFGDGTRLSIL.

This clone was observed a few times. V is TRBV7-2 and J is TRBJ2-7, with 7 bases identical to TRBD2. The V gene end was trimmed by 1 base and the J gene end by 2 bases; junction bases not matched to a gene: 5. The CDR3 contains 15 residues. CDR1 is SGHTA, CDR2 FQGNSA, per germline. This chain's CDR3 is CASSLESGIAYEQYF. The CDR3 DNA is TGTGCCAGCAGCTTAGAAAGCGGGATAGCCTACGAGCAGTACTTC.